These 28 T cell receptor beta chains share one sample of origin, sequenced in a study of T cells in localized non-small cell lung cancer (dated by TCRdb to between 2020 and 2021). The library was produced with the immunoSEQ multiplex PCR assay. This is the immuneACCESS table as TCRdb keeps it, with only in-frame sequences that have V and J called. A part of the clones is gone; compared with another copy, unresolved V genes explain less than half, and the rest is unexplained. Across this sample there are 19,000 or so clones, with roughly 90% seen only once. The top ten constitute roughly 30% of the sample. Source: peripheral blood mononuclear cells, taken before any cancer treatment. The receptors stem from a male donor at least 60 years old with stage II lung adenocarcinoma.

The chain carries TRBV6-1 and TRBJ1-5, with a tentative D call TRBD1 (5 bases). The V and J ends lost 4 bases and 7 bases respectively, with 11 bases between them. Germline CDR1 is MNHNS and CDR2 is SASEGT. This CDR3 has 13 residues. Here the CDR3 DNA reads TGTGCCAGCAGTGTAAGGGGTGAACAGCCCCAGCATTTT. Translated: CASSVRGEQPQHF.

This rearrangement joins TRBV7-9 to TRBJ2-7; D is ambiguous. The length of the CDR3 is 14 residues. Per the germline V gene, CDR1 is SEHNR and CDR2 is FQNEAQ (reference sequence). The germline V and J ends were trimmed by 1 base and 2 bases, with 9 bases remaining between them. The CDR3: CASSLEGRTYEQYF. The CDR3, as DNA: TGTGCCAGCAGCTTAGAGGGCAGAACCTACGAGCAGTACTTC.

CDR3 loop: CASSQEPEGTGNTIYF. CDR3 in DNA: TGTGCCAGCAGCCAAGAGCCGGAGGGGACTGGAAACACCATATATTTT. The chain couples TRBV4-2 to TRBJ1-3; a weak D match, TRBD1 (5 bases). The V end was cut by 0 bases, the J end by 2 bases, with 11 bases between. Germline CDR1 LGHNA, CDR2 YNFKEQ. This CDR3 comprises 16 residues.

This clone was seen only once. The rearrangement links TRBV27 to TRBJ2-7; 10 nucleotides match TRBD2. J lost 3 bases, V lost 3 bases, and 14 bases had no gene match. CDR1 is MNHEY and CDR2 is SMNVEV in the germline V gene (reference sequence). The CDR3 is 18 amino acids. DNA for the CDR3: TGTGCCAGCAGTTTGGGACCCCGTAGCGGGAGGAATTTCTACGAGCAGTACTTC. Encoded protein: CASSLGPRSGRNFYEQYF.

The chain is built from TRBV2 and TRBJ1-4, with 8 bases lining up with TRBD1. V shed 8 bases and J 8 bases; nucleotides not matched to a gene: 10. Germline V CDR1 and CDR2: SNHLY, FYNNEI. There are 14 residues in the CDR3. The CDR3 sequence: CASYTGQGAEKLFF. The CDR3 nucleotides are TGTGCCAGCTACACCGGACAGGGAGCCGAAAAACTGTTTTTT. Full variable domain (outside the CDR3, taken from reference TRBV2 and TRBJ1-4): EPEVTQTPSHQVTQMGQEVILRCVPISNHLYFYWYRQILGQKVEFLVSFYNNEISEKSEIFDDQFSVERPDGSNFTLKIRSTKLEDSAMYFCASYTGQGAEKLFFGSGTQLSVL.

The chain has TRBV5-1 and TRBJ2-5, with a possible D match to TRBD2 (6 bases). Trimming took 0 bases from V and 5 from J, leaving 8 bases between them. Germline lookup yields CDR1 SGHRS and CDR2 YFSETQ. This CDR3 is built from 13 residues. The CDR3 region is CASSLGSGETQYF. The CDR3 DNA follows: TGCGCCAGCAGCTTGGGAAGCGGGGAGACCCAGTACTTC.

V and J are TRBV7-8 and TRBJ2-1; no firm D call. This CDR3 contains 15 residues. Germline V gives CDR1 SGHVS, CDR2 FQNEAQ. Trimming left V 3 bases short and J 1 base short, with 10 bases between. The CDR3 DNA is TGTGCCAGCAGCTTGAGATCTGGGTCCTACAATGAGCAGTTCTTC. Its translation: CASSLRSGSYNEQFF.

V is TRBV9 and J is TRBJ2-1, with TRBD2 as a possible D gene (6 bases). CDR3 length: 13 amino acids. Trimming removed 0 bases at V and 10 bases at J, with 11 bases between. The germline gives CDR1 SGDLS, CDR2 YYNGEE. In nucleotides, the CDR3 is TGTGCCAGCAGCGTAGGGAGGGCGGGGGAGCAGTTCTTC. Translated, it gives CASSVGRAGEQFF.

The count of this clone is one. The same CDR3 can be traced to other DNA sequences in this sample. The chain carries TRBV25-1 and TRBJ2-1, with TRBD2 matching 11 bases. This CDR3 is 15 amino acids long. Losses at the gene ends were 4 bases for V and 7 bases for J; bases not matched to a gene: 6. Germline V gene lookup returns CDR1 MGHDK and CDR2 SYGVNS. The CDR3 is CASSARLAGLNEQFF. CDR3 bases: TGTGCCAGCAGTGCCAGACTAGCGGGACTGAATGAGCAGTTCTTC. The full variable domain, its missing parts supplied by reference TRBV25-1 and TRBJ2-1, is EADIYQTPRYLVIGTGKKITLECSQTMGHDKMYWYQQDPGMELHLIHYSYGVNSTEKGDLSSESTVSRIRTEHFPLTLESARPSHTSQYLCASSARLAGLNEQFFGPGTRLTVL.

This chain joins TRBV9 and TRBJ2-2; 12 nucleotides align to TRBD2. Germline loops: CDR1 SGDLS, CDR2 YYNGEE. This CDR3 is 16 amino acids long. With V trimmed by 1 base and J by 3 bases, 1 base remained unmatched. CDR3 region: CASSVLAGGYTGELFF. CDR3 nucleotides: TGTGCCAGCAGCGTACTAGCGGGAGGGTACACCGGGGAGCTGTTTTTT.

The chain recombines TRBV29-1 with TRBJ2-5, with D perhaps matching TRBD2 (6 bases). The CDR3 is 17 residues long. Germline V gives CDR1 SQVTM, CDR2 ANQGSEA. V shed 0 bases and J shed 5 bases, with 22 bases lying between them. CDR3 residues: CSVEEGYGWGDGETQYF. For the CDR3, the DNA is TGCAGCGTTGAAGAGGGTTACGGGTGGGGGGATGGCGAGACCCAGTACTTC.

This clone is medium-sized in the sample. J is TRBJ2-7 and V is TRBV4-1, with a tentative D call TRBD1 (5 bases). V shed 0 bases and J shed 3 bases, with 12 bases lying between them. There are 15 residues in the CDR3. Germline CDR1 and CDR2: MGHRA and YSYEKL. Here the CDR3 DNA reads TGCGCCAGCAGCCAAGAAACGCACCAGGGCTACGAGCAGTACTTC. Amino acids: CASSQETHQGYEQYF.

The chain couples TRBV15 to TRBJ2-7; D uncertain. Trimming removed 2 bases at V and 5 bases at J, with 16 bases between. Germline CDR1 reads LNHNV; CDR2 reads YYDKDF (reference sequence). The CDR3 length is 15 residues. DNA of the CDR3: TGTGCCACCAGCAGAACCTGGACCGCGGTGGACGAGCAGTACTTC. It yields the protein CATSRTWTAVDEQYF.

This chain uses TRBV29-1 with TRBJ1-3; 7 bases are a match to TRBD1. The CDR3 covers 14 residues. J lost 3 bases, V lost 6 bases, and 8 bases had no gene match. Germline CDR1 SQVTM, CDR2 ANQGSEA. CDR3 in DNA: TGCAGCGTCGAGACAGGGCTGGATGGAAACACCATATATTTT. Its protein is CSVETGLDGNTIYF. Full variable domain (rest looked up from reference TRBV29-1 and TRBJ1-3): SAVISQKPSRDICQRGTSLTIQCQVDSQVTMMFWYRQQPGQSLTLIATANQGSEATYESGFVIDKFPISRPNLTFSTLTVSNMSPEDSSIYLCSVETGLDGNTIYFGEGSWLTVV.

The chain carries TRBV18 and TRBJ1-1; 7 nucleotides agree with TRBD1. This CDR3 contains 14 residues. Trimming removed 0 bases from V and 8 bases from J; junction bases left unmatched: 6. CDR1 is KGHSH, CDR2 LQKENI, per germline. The CDR3 region has the DNA TGTGCCAGCTCACCACCCGGGACAGCCCTCGAAGCTTTCTTT. It encodes CASSPPGTALEAFF.

The J gene is TRBJ2-5, the V gene TRBV2; D tentatively fits TRBD1 or TRBD2 (5 bases each). The J call is doubtful: the DNA matches TRBJ2-7 better. Germline-derived CDR1 and CDR2 are SNHLY and FYNNEI. CDR3 size: 13 residues. DNA for the CDR3: TGTGCCAGCAGCGGGGACCTAAGCTACGAGCAGTACTTC. As protein: CASSGDLSYEQYF.

The chain has TRBV7-8 and TRBJ2-1; 7 bases fit TRBD2. CDR1 and CDR2 from the germline V gene are SGHVS and FQNEAQ. This CDR3 is built from 16 residues. V trimming: 3 bases; J trimming: 1 base; junction bases outside the gene matches: 6. The CDR3 sequence: CASSFTAGLSYNEQFF. As DNA, the CDR3 is TGTGCCAGCAGCTTCACAGCGGGACTATCCTACAATGAGCAGTTCTTC.

The chain links TRBV6-1 to TRBJ2-5; D ambiguous. CDR1 is MNHNS and CDR2 is SASEGT in the germline V gene. Trimming took off 4 bases at V and 1 base at J, with 4 bases between the two ends. The CDR3 covers 12 residues. For the CDR3, the DNA is TGTGCCAGCAGTGTAACCCAAGAGACCCAGTACTTC. This gives the protein CASSVTQETQYF.

The V and J genes are TRBV28 and TRBJ1-4; D perhaps matches TRBD1 (6 bases). The CDR3 contains 14 residues. Germline V lookup: CDR1 MDHEN, CDR2 SYDVKM. CDR3 loop: CATRQGGGREKLFF. The CDR3 DNA is TGTGCTACGCGTCAAGGGGGGGGACGTGAAAAACTGTTTTTT.

CDR3 loop: CASERLAEDNEQFF. DNA for the CDR3: TGTGCCAGTGAAAGACTAGCGGAAGACAATGAGCAGTTCTTC. The chain couples TRBV28 to TRBJ2-1; TRBD2 matches 9 bases. CDR1 is MDHEN and CDR2 is SYDVKM in the germline V gene. The CDR3 has 14 residues. The V segment lost 9 bases and the J segment 5 bases; nucleotides outside the gene matches: 8. The full variable domain, rest sourced from reference TRBV28 and TRBJ2-1, is DVKVTQSSRYLVKRTGEKVFLECVQDMDHENMFWYRQDPGLGLRLIYFSYDVKMKEKGDIPEGYSVSREKKERFSLILESASTNQTSMYLCASERLAEDNEQFFGPGTRLTVL.

This chain joins TRBV18 and TRBJ2-2; D is uncertain. V was clipped by 0 bases and J by 4 bases, with 15 bases between them. In germline, CDR1 is KGHSH, CDR2 LQKENI. This CDR3 is 17 amino acids long. This CDR3 is CASSPPRVQLFTGELFF. In DNA, the CDR3 is TGTGCCAGCTCACCACCCCGGGTTCAGTTGTTCACCGGGGAGCTGTTTTTT.

About this clone itself: A read error may account for a junction end that differs from germline. This chain links TRBV29-1 with TRBJ2-7; 13 bases match TRBD2. In germline, CDR1 is SQVTM, CDR2 ANQGSEA. The CDR3 runs to 14 residues. The DNA for the CDR3 is TGCAGCGTTTTGGGACTAGCGGGAATCTACGAGCAGTGCTTC. This codes for CSVLGLAGIYEQCF.

The chain is built from TRBV27 and TRBJ2-1; 9 bases map to TRBD2. The CDR3 spans 16 residues. Germline V gives CDR1 MNHEY, CDR2 SMNVEV (reference sequence). J was trimmed by 3 bases and V by 5 bases; bases with no gene match: 8. The CDR3 sequence: CASSLYGTSSYNEQFF. The CDR3 coding sequence is TGTGCCAGCAGTCTCTACGGGACTAGCAGCTACAATGAGCAGTTCTTC.

The chain joins TRBV19 to TRBJ2-4; D is undetermined. The germline V gene has CDR1 LNHDA and CDR2 SQIVND (reference sequence). The CDR3 covers 22 residues. V was shortened by 3 bases and J by 0 bases, with 30 bases between the two germline ends. CDR3 coding DNA: TGTGCCAGTAGTATGTATTTGGATCACTTTCAGTCAGTTTTTATAGCCAAAAACATTCAGTACTTC. It translates to CASSMYLDHFQSVFIAKNIQYF.

The CDR3 sequence: CATAGELAKADIQYF. As DNA, the CDR3 is TGTGCCACAGCGGGAGAACTCGCCAAGGCCGACATTCAGTACTTC. The chain recombines TRBV10-3 with TRBJ2-4, with 8 bases aligning to TRBD2. Germline lookup yields CDR1 ENHRY and CDR2 SYGVKD. V gave up 10 bases and J gave up 8 bases; unmatched junction bases: 16. The CDR3 contains 15 residues.

V and J are TRBV6-5 and TRBJ2-7, with D possibly called TRBD1 or TRBD2 (5 bases each). The length of the CDR3 is 14 residues. Germline V lookup: CDR1 MNHEY, CDR2 SVGAGI. V dropped 6 bases and J dropped 0 bases, with 12 bases sitting between them. The CDR3 spells CASSSGRGSYEQYF. CDR3 DNA sequence: TGTGCCAGCAGCTCGGGACGGGGCTCCTACGAGCAGTACTTC.

The chain uses TRBV15 and TRBJ2-2, with 7 bases identical to TRBD2. Germline V gene lookup returns CDR1 LNHNV and CDR2 YYDKDF (reference sequence). This CDR3 region has 17 residues. V lost 5 bases, J lost 6 bases, and 15 bases stayed unmatched. CDR3 amino acids: CATSPKTSVLFSGELFF. The CDR3 DNA is TGTGCCACCAGCCCTAAAACTAGCGTTTTATTTTCCGGGGAGCTGTTTTTT. The whole variable domain, remainder taken from reference TRBV15 and TRBJ2-2, is DAMVIQNPRYQVTQFGKPVTLSCSQTLNHNVMYWYQQKSSQAPKLLFHYYDKDFNNEADTPDNFQSRRPNTSFCFLDIRSPGLGDTAMYLCATSPKTSVLFSGELFFGEGSRLTVL.

DNA for the CDR3: TGTGCCAGCAGCTCACTTCGTGGAGGGGGGATAGTTGCCACTGAAGCTTTCTTT. Translating it yields CASSSLRGGGIVATEAFF. The rearrangement joins TRBV11-2 to TRBJ1-1; tentatively, D is TRBD1 (6 bases). Trimming cost V 4 bases and J 4 bases, with 25 bases left between them. Germline lookup yields CDR1 SGHAT and CDR2 FQNNGV. The CDR3 covers 18 residues. Complete variable domain (other parts from reference TRBV11-2 and TRBJ1-1): EAGVAQSPRYKIIEKRQSVAFWCNPISGHATLYWYQQILGQGPKLLIQFQNNGVVDDSQLPKDRFSAERLKGVDSTLKIQPAKLEDSAVYLCASSSLRGGGIVATEAFFGQGTRLTVV.